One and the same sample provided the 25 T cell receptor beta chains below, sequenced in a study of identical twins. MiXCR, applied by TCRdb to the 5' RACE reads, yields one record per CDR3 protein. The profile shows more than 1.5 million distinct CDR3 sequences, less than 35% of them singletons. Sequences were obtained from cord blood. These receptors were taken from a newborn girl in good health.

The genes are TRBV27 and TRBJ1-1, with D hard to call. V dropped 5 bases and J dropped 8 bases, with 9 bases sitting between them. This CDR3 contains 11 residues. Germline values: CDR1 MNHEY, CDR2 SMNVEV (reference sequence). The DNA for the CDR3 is TGTGCCAGCAGTCACGGACGGGAAGCTTTCTTT. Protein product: CASSHGREAFF.

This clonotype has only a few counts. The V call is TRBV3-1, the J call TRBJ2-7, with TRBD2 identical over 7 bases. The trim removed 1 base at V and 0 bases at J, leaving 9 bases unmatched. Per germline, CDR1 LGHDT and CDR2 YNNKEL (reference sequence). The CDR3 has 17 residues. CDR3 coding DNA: TGTGCCAGCAGCCAAGGACCACCTAGCGGAAGCTCCTACGAGCAGTACTTC. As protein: CASSQGPPSGSSYEQYF.

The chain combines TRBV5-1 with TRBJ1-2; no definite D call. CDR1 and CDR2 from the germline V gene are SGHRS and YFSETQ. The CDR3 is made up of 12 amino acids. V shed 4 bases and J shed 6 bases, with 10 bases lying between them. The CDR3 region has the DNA TGCGCCAGCAGCGTAGAGAGGGATGGCTACACCTTC. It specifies CASSVERDGYTF.

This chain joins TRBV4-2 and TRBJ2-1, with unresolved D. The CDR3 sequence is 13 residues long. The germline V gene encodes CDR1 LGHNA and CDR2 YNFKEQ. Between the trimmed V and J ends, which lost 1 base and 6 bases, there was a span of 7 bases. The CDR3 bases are TGTGCCAGCAGCCAAGCATCAGTCAATGAGCAGTTCTTC. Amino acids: CASSQASVNEQFF.

The CDR3 DNA sequence: TGCAGCGTCGGAAGGGGGCCCATCTACGAGCAGTACTTC. This encodes CSVGRGPIYEQYF. The chain recombines TRBV29-1 with TRBJ2-7, with 7 nucleotides matching TRBD1. Germline CDR1 reads SQVTM; CDR2 reads ANQGSEA. J lost 3 bases, V lost 6 bases, and 8 bases had no gene match. This CDR3 has 13 amino acids.

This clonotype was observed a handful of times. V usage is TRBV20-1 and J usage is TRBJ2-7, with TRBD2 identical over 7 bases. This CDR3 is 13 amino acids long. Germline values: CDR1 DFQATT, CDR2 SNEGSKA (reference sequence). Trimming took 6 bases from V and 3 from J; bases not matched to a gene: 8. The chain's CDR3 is CSAPMSGVYEQYF. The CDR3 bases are TGCAGTGCCCCTATGAGCGGGGTCTACGAGCAGTACTTC.

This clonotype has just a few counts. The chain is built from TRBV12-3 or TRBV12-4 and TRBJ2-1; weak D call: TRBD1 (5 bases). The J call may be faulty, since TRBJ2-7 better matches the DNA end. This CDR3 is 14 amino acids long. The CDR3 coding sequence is TGTGCCAGCAGTTACGACAGCTCCTACAATGAGCAGTACTTC. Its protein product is CASSYDSSYNEQYF.

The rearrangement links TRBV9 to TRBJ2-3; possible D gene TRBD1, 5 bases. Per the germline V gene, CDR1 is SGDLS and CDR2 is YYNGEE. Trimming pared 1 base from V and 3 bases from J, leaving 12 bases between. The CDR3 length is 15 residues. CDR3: CASSVSPGPTDTQYF. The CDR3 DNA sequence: TGTGCCAGCAGCGTAAGCCCAGGGCCAACAGATACGCAGTATTTT.

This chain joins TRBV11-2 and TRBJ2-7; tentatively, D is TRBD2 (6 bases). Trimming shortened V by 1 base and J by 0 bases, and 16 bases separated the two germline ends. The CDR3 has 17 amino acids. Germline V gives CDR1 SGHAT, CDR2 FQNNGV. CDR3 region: CASSLAMAGDFSYEQYF. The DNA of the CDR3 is TGTGCCAGCAGCTTAGCGATGGCCGGGGACTTCTCCTACGAGCAGTACTTC.

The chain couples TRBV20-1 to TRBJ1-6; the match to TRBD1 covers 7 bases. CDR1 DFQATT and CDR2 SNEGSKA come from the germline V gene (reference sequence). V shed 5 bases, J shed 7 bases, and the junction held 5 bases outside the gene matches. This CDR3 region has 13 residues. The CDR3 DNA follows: TGCAGTGCTGAGGGGACAGTAAATTCACCCCTCCACTTT. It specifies CSAEGTVNSPLHF.

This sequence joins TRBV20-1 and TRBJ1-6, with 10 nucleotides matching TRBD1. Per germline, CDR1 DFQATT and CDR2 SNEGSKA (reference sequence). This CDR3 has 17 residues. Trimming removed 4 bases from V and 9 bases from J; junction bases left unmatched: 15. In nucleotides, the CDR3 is TGCAGTGCTATGAACGACAGGGGGCGCGGGCCTGGTTCACCCCTCCACTTT. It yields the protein CSAMNDRGRGPGSPLHF.

The CDR3 sequence: CASSVAPSLYYSYNEQYF. CDR3 bases: TGTGCCAGCAGCGTAGCTCCCTCCCTTTATTACTCCTACAATGAGCAGTACTTC. The chain employs TRBV9 and TRBJ2-1; no definite D call. The J call may be incorrect, as the DNA end agrees better with TRBJ2-7. Per germline, CDR1 SGDLS and CDR2 YYNGEE. The length of the CDR3 is 18 residues.

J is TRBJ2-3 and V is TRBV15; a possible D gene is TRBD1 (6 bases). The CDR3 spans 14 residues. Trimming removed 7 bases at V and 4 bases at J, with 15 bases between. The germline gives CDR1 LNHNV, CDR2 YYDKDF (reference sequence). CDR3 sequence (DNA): TGTGCCACCAAACCGCCAAACAGGGCAGATACGCAGTATTTT. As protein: CATKPPNRADTQYF. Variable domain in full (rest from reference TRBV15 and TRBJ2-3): DAMVIQNPRYQVTQFGKPVTLSCSQTLNHNVMYWYQQKSSQAPKLLFHYYDKDFNNEADTPDNFQSRRPNTSFCFLDIRSPGLGDTAMYLCATKPPNRADTQYFGPGTRLTVL.

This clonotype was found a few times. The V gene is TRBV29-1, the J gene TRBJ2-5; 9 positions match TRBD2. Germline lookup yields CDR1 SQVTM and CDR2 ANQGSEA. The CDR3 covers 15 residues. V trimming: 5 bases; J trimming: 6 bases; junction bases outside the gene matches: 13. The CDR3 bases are TGCAGCGTTTTTCCCTTGCGGGAGGGAGGAAAGACCCAGTACTTC. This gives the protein CSVFPLREGGKTQYF. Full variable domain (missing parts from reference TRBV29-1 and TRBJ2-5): SAVISQKPSRDICQRGTSLTIQCQVDSQVTMMFWYRQQPGQSLTLIATANQGSEATYESGFVIDKFPISRPNLTFSTLTVSNMSPEDSSIYLCSVFPLREGGKTQYFGPGTRLLVL.

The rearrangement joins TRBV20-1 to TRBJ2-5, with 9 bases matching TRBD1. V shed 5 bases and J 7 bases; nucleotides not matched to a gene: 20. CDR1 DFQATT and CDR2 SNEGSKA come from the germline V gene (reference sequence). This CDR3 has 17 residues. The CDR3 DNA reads TGCAGTGCTCCCGGGACAGGGCGTCGTTATGTGGCAGGGACCCAGTACTTC. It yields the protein CSAPGTGRRYVAGTQYF.

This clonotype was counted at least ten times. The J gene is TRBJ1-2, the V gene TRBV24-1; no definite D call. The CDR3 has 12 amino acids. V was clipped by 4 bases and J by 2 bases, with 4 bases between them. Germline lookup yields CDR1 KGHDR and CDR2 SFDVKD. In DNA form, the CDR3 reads TGTGCCACCAGTGAGGGGAACTATGGCTACACCTTC. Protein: CATSEGNYGYTF.

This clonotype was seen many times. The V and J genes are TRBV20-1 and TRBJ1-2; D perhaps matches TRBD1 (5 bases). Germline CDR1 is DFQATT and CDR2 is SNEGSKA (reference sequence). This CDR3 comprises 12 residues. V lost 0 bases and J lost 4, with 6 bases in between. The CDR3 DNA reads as TGCAGTGCTAGAGAAAGGGGCTATGGCTACACCTTC. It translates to CSARERGYGYTF.

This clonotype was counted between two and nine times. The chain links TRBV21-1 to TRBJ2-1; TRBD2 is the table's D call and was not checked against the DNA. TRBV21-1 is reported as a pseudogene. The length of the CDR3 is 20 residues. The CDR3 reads CASSKSSRLGVASGDNEQFF. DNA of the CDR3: TGTGCCAGCAGCAAATCTTCTCGGCTAGGGGTTGCTAGCGGGGACAATGAGCAGTTCTTC.

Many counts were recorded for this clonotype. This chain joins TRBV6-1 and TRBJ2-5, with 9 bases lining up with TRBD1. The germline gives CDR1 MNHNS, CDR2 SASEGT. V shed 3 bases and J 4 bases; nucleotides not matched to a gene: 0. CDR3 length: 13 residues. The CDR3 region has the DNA TGTGCCAGCAGTGAGGACAGGGGAGAGACCCAGTACTTC. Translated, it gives CASSEDRGETQYF.

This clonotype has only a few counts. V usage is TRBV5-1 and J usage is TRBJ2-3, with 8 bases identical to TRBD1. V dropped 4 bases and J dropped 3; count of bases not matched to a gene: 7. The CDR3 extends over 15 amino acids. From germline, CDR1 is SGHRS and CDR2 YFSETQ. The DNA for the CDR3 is TGCGCCAGCAGCAATCAGGGGGCTGGAACAGATACGCAGTATTTT. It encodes CASSNQGAGTDTQYF.

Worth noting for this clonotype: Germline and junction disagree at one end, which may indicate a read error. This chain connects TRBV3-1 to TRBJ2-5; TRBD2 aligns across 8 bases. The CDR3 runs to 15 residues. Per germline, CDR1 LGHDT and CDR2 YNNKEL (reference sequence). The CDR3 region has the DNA TGTGGCAGCAGCCAGCGGGGGCGAATCCAAGAGACCCAGTACTTC. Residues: CGSSQRGRIQETQYF.

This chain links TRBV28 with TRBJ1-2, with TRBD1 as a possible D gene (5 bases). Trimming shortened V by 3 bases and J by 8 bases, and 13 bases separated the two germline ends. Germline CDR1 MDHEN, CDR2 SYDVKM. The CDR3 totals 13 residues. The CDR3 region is CASSFTGAQGYTF. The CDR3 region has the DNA TGTGCCAGCAGTTTCACCGGGGCACAAGGCTACACCTTC.

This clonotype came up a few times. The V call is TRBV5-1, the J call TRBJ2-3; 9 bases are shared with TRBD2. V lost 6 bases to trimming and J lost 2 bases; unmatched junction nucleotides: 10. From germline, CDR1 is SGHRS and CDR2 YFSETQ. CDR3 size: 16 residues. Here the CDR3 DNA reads TGCGCCAGCACCTGGGCTAGCGGGGTGAACACAGATACGCAGTATTTT. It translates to CASTWASGVNTDTQYF.

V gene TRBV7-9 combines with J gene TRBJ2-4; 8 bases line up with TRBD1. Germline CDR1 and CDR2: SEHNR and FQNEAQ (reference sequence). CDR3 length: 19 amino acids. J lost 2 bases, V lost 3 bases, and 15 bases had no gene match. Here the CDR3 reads CASSFAEKDRGWSKNIQYF. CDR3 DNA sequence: TGTGCCAGCAGCTTCGCAGAGAAAGACAGGGGATGGTCCAAAAACATTCAGTACTTC.

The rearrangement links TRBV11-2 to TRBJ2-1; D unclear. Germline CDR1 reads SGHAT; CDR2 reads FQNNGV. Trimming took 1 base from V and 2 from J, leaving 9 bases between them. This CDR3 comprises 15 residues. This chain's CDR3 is CASSLAPPPYNEQFF. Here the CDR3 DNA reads TGTGCCAGCAGCTTAGCGCCTCCTCCCTACAATGAGCAGTTCTTC. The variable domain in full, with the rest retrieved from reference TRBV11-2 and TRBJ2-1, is EAGVAQSPRYKIIEKRQSVAFWCNPISGHATLYWYQQILGQGPKLLIQFQNNGVVDDSQLPKDRFSAERLKGVDSTLKIQPAKLEDSAVYLCASSLAPPPYNEQFFGPGTRLTVL.